Shown below are 24 T cell receptor beta chains from a single sample sequenced in a study of vaccination and CD4 T cells after COVID-19 (dated by TCRdb to the early 2020s). Their cognate antigens are unknown. Libraries were constructed by PCR. The sequencer was an Illumina iSeq 100. At the Johns Hopkins FTIC core, DNA from the cultured CD4+ T cells underwent TCR sequencing with the Oncomine TCR Beta short-read assay. Using fastp trimming at Q25 and MiXCR clonotype assembly, TCRdb reanalyzed the public sequencing data and kept in-frame beta chains. Records with the same CDR3 protein are collapsed into one entry carrying the most frequent genes and DNA. In this sample the table shows about 4,300 distinct CDR3 sequences, less than 65% of which occur a single time. Of the sample, 31% is held by the ten largest clones. In light of the paper, this sample's treatment or condition label describes: approximately 11-day PBMC culture with coronavirus spike peptide pools or control peptides (ViraFEST assay). CD4+ T cells from unexposed donors were collected before the COVID-19 pandemic (2011-2018).

The sample comprised CD4+ T cells from blood, cultured in vitro. These receptors all stem from a human donor in good health.

This clonotype was recorded only once. The chain employs TRBV20-1 and TRBJ1-5; 8 bases agree with TRBD1. This CDR3 is built from 14 residues. The ends lost 3 bases at V and 4 bases at J; junction bases unmatched: 5. Germline V CDR1 and CDR2: DFQATT, SNEGSKA (reference sequence). CDR3 residues: CSASPGGGNQPQHF. As DNA, the CDR3 is TGCAGTGCTAGCCCAGGGGGCGGTAATCAGCCCCAGCATTTT.

The J gene is TRBJ2-2, the V gene TRBV9, with TRBD2 matching over 7 bases. Germline V lookup: CDR1 SGDLS, CDR2 YYNGEE. The CDR3 runs to 15 residues. J gave up 1 base and V 0 bases, and 0 bases lay outside the gene matches. In DNA, the CDR3 is TGTGCCAGCAGCGTAGTAGCGGGGAACACCGGGGAGCTGTTTTTT. Its protein is CASSVVAGNTGELFF.

This chain uses TRBV12-3 or TRBV12-4 with TRBJ1-2, with a possible D match to TRBD1 (6 bases). V lost 5 bases and J 1 base, leaving 8 bases between the germline ends. CDR3 length: 13 residues. The CDR3 DNA reads as TGTGCCAGCAGTGCACAGGGTAACTATGGCTACACCTTC. This translates into CASSAQGNYGYTF.

The gene calls are TRBV7-9 and TRBJ2-3; 9 nucleotides align to TRBD2. Trimming at V came to 8 bases and at J to 4 bases, leaving 4 bases not matched to a gene. The CDR3 has 13 residues. CDR1 SEHNR and CDR2 FQNEAQ come from the germline V gene (reference sequence). This CDR3 is CASAGGIADTQYF. The CDR3 DNA reads as TGTGCCAGCGCGGGGGGGATCGCAGATACGCAGTATTTT.

The chain links TRBV7-7 to TRBJ2-2; a possible D gene is TRBD2 (6 bases). The V end lost 5 bases, the J end lost 5 bases, and 27 bases lay between the germline ends. Per germline, CDR1 SSHAT and CDR2 FNYEAQ (reference sequence). This CDR3 comprises 19 residues. CDR3 bases: TGTGCCAGCAGCCTAAAGGGCCCCCGGGACTCCAAGGGGACCGGGGAGCTGTTTTTT. Encoded protein: CASSLKGPRDSKGTGELFF.

This chain links TRBV27 with TRBJ2-1; 8 nucleotides align to TRBD1. J was trimmed by 6 bases and V by 7 bases; bases with no gene match: 8. Germline V lookup: CDR1 MNHEY, CDR2 SMNVEV (reference sequence). The CDR3 sequence is 14 residues long. As DNA, the CDR3 is TGTGCCAGCAAAATGACAGGGGCAGGCAATGAGCAGTTCTTC. The encoded protein is CASKMTGAGNEQFF.

CDR3 in DNA: TGTGCCAGCAGCTCGTCCACGGGGGGCGCATGGGGTCAGCCCCAGCATTTT. The encoded protein is CASSSSTGGAWGQPQHF. This chain connects TRBV7-2 to TRBJ1-5; the D gene is possibly TRBD1 (6 bases). Per the germline V gene, CDR1 is SGHTA and CDR2 is FQGNSA. Trimming removed 4 bases at V and 6 bases at J, with 22 bases between. This CDR3 is built from 17 residues. Combining the CDR3 with reference TRBV7-2 and TRBJ1-5 gives the whole variable domain GAGVSQSPSNKVTEKGKDVELRCDPISGHTALYWYRQSLGQGLEFLIYFQGNSAPDKSGLPSDRFSAERTGGSVSTLTIQRTQQEDSAVYLCASSSSTGGAWGQPQHFGDGTRLSIL.

The genes are TRBV20-1 and TRBJ2-7; TRBD2 might be the D (5 bases). The ends were cut back, 8 bases at V and 1 base at J, with 15 bases in the middle. The CDR3 contains 13 residues. Germline V gives CDR1 DFQATT, CDR2 SNEGSKA (reference sequence). CDR3 in DNA: TGCAGTTGGGCCGGGGTGGTTTCCTACGAGCAGTACTTC. Residues: CSWAGVVSYEQYF.

V gene TRBV9 combines with J gene TRBJ1-5, with D unresolved. Between the trimmed V and J ends, which lost 4 bases and 1 base, there was a span of 6 bases. The CDR3 length is 13 residues. Germline V gene sequence: CDR1 SGDLS, CDR2 YYNGEE. The CDR3 protein is CASSRGSNQPQHF. As DNA, the CDR3 is TGTGCCAGCAGCCGCGGAAGCAATCAGCCCCAGCATTTT.

The V call is TRBV7-2, the J call TRBJ1-5; 10 positions agree with TRBD1. CDR3 length: 15 residues. Germline-derived CDR1 and CDR2 are SGHTA and FQGNSA. The V segment lost 6 bases and the J segment 5 bases; nucleotides outside the gene matches: 7. CDR3 sequence (DNA): TGTGCCAGCAGTAGGGACAGGGGAAGGGATCAGCCCCAGCATTTT. Translated: CASSRDRGRDQPQHF. Complete variable domain (other parts from reference TRBV7-2 and TRBJ1-5): GAGVSQSPSNKVTEKGKDVELRCDPISGHTALYWYRQSLGQGLEFLIYFQGNSAPDKSGLPSDRFSAERTGGSVSTLTIQRTQQEDSAVYLCASSRDRGRDQPQHFGDGTRLSIL.

The chain has TRBV19 and TRBJ1-1; a possible D gene is TRBD1 (6 bases). This CDR3 region has 14 residues. Germline V CDR1 and CDR2: LNHDA, SQIVND (reference sequence). Trimming left V 6 bases short and J 8 bases short, with 19 bases between. The CDR3 sequence is CASSMPQGTREAFF. The CDR3 region has the DNA TGTGCCAGTAGCATGCCACAGGGAACTCGGGAAGCTTTCTTT.

By sample fraction, this clonotype is medium-sized. The rearrangement uses TRBV19 and TRBJ1-1; perhaps TRBD1 as D (6 bases). V was cut by 7 bases and J by 4 bases, with 16 bases left in between. Germline lookup yields CDR1 LNHDA and CDR2 SQIVND (reference sequence). This CDR3 is 14 amino acids long. The DNA for the CDR3 is TGTGCCAGTACTTACCAGGGGATGGGCACTGAAGCTTTCTTT. It is translated as CASTYQGMGTEAFF.

The CDR3 region has the DNA TGCAGTGCTAGACTGGACAGGGGGTATGGCTACACCTTC. Its translation is CSARLDRGYGYTF. The chain couples TRBV20-1 to TRBJ1-2; 10 nucleotides align to TRBD1. V lost 2 bases and J lost 5; bases outside the gene matches: 2. Germline loops: CDR1 DFQATT, CDR2 SNEGSKA (reference sequence). The length of the CDR3 is 13 residues.

The CDR3: CSVGKGGGNQPQHF. CDR3 in DNA: TGCAGCGTTGGAAAGGGGGGCGGCAATCAGCCCCAGCATTTT. The chain combines TRBV20-1 with TRBJ1-5; a possible D gene is TRBD1 (6 bases). Germline V gene lookup returns CDR1 DFQATT and CDR2 SNEGSKA (reference sequence). The CDR3 runs to 14 residues.

The rearrangement uses TRBV7-9 and TRBJ2-7, with 8 bases identical to TRBD2. The CDR3 runs to 14 residues. CDR1 is SEHNR and CDR2 is FQNEAQ in the germline V gene (reference sequence). V dropped 4 bases and J dropped 7; count of bases not matched to a gene: 9. The CDR3 is CASSYGRVEGEQYF. The DNA for the CDR3 is TGTGCCAGCAGCTACGGGAGGGTTGAGGGGGAGCAGTACTTC.

This rearrangement joins TRBV20-1 to TRBJ1-5; no reliable D call. The germline V and J ends were trimmed by 5 bases and 0 bases, with 20 bases remaining between them. CDR3 length: 17 amino acids. Germline values: CDR1 DFQATT, CDR2 SNEGSKA (reference sequence). The CDR3 sequence is CSAYDRRGTNSNQPQHF. CDR3 nucleotides: TGCAGTGCTTACGATCGGCGGGGAACTAATAGCAATCAGCCCCAGCATTTT.

This clonotype is a singleton in its sample. The chain employs TRBV20-1 and TRBJ1-1; tentatively, D is TRBD1 (6 bases). V lost 2 bases, J lost 13 bases, and 20 bases lay in between. Germline-derived CDR1 and CDR2 are DFQATT and SNEGSKA (reference sequence). The CDR3 loop spans 13 amino acids. The CDR3 reads CSARNPDRGAVFF. The DNA for the CDR3 is TGCAGTGCTAGAAATCCGGACAGAGGGGCAGTTTTCTTT.

The chain carries TRBV28 and TRBJ2-7; TRBD2 matches at 7 bases. CDR1 and CDR2 from the germline V gene are MDHEN and SYDVKM. The length of the CDR3 is 16 residues. With V trimmed by 3 bases and J by 6 bases, 14 bases remained unmatched. CDR3 amino acids: CASSFQANGGFGEQYF. The CDR3 DNA reads TGTGCCAGCAGTTTCCAGGCAAACGGGGGGTTTGGCGAGCAGTACTTC.

Relative to its sample, this clonotype is medium-sized. This chain's CDR3 is CASSVYDRVSNYGYTF. The CDR3 DNA reads as TGTGCCAGCAGCGTATATGACAGGGTATCTAACTATGGCTACACCTTC. The chain carries TRBV9 and TRBJ1-2, with 7 bases lining up with TRBD1. The trim removed 1 base at V and 0 bases at J, leaving 6 bases unmatched. Germline assignment: CDR1 SGDLS and CDR2 YYNGEE. The CDR3 totals 16 residues.

This clonotype was counted between two and nine times. The rearrangement uses TRBV6-4 and TRBJ2-2; 11 nucleotides align to TRBD1. Losses at the gene ends were 6 bases for V and 3 bases for J; bases not matched to a gene: 0. Germline CDR1 MRHNA, CDR2 SNTAGT. The CDR3 is 14 amino acids. CDR3 in DNA: TGTGCCAGCAGGGGACAGGGGGACACCGGGGAGCTGTTTTTT. As protein: CASRGQGDTGELFF.

This rearrangement joins TRBV2 to TRBJ1-2; 10 bases are a match to TRBD1. Unmatched junction bases numbered 7, after V lost 9 bases and J lost 9 bases. Per the germline V gene, CDR1 is SNHLY and CDR2 is FYNNEI. This CDR3 contains 12 residues. The DNA for the CDR3 is TGTGCCAGGAAGACAGGGGGCGGGAGCTACACCTTC. Its protein product is CARKTGGGSYTF.

This clonotype came up a few times. CDR3: CASSSTGPQPQHF. The CDR3 DNA reads TGTGCCAGCAGCTCAACGGGCCCTCAGCCCCAGCATTTT. V usage is TRBV7-2 and J usage is TRBJ1-5; no clear D. The V gene's germline CDR1 is SGHTA and CDR2 FQGNSA. The CDR3 loop spans 13 amino acids. The V gene lost 4 bases and the J gene lost 6 bases, with 10 bases spanning the gap.

This chain links TRBV15 with TRBJ1-4; D is unclear. Trimming removed 0 bases at V and 7 bases at J, with 3 bases between. This CDR3 has 12 residues. Germline V gene lookup returns CDR1 LNHNV and CDR2 YYDKDF (reference sequence). The CDR3 sequence: CATSRESEKLFF. In DNA, the CDR3 is TGTGCCACCAGCAGAGAGAGTGAAAAACTGTTTTTT.

This clonotype came up once. The genes are TRBV7-2 and TRBJ2-1, with D uncertain. CDR1 is SGHTA, CDR2 FQGNSA, per germline. Trimming cost V 5 bases and J 3 bases, with 17 bases left between them. This CDR3 spans 16 amino acids. The CDR3 here is CASSPQSPRVYNEQFF. As DNA, the CDR3 is TGTGCCAGCAGCCCACAGTCTCCTAGGGTCTACAATGAGCAGTTCTTC.